The present T cell receptor (beta chain) was sequenced within a study of shared clonotypes between healthy human individuals. Data came from immunoSEQ multiplex PCR; TCRdb stores just in-frame clones and leaves some out. The table shows about 2.5 million clones, with about nine tenths occurring only once. The germline CDR1 and CDR2 sequences are SNHLY and FYNNEI. Unmatched junction bases numbered 4, after V lost 3 bases and J lost 7 bases. CDR3 size: 13 residues. This clone was seen a single time. The sequence was collected from a man aged 18 to 35 in good health. Some clones in this sample may be carry-over from other donors' samples. The gene calls are TRBV2 and TRBJ1-2; TRBD1 matches at 8 bases. Sample: naive CD4+ T cells from PBMCs. Sample subset: CD45RA+ positively selected. The CDR3 DNA is TGTGCCAGCAGTGATGAGACAGGGGTTGGCTACACCTTC. Its translation: CASSDETGVGYTF.